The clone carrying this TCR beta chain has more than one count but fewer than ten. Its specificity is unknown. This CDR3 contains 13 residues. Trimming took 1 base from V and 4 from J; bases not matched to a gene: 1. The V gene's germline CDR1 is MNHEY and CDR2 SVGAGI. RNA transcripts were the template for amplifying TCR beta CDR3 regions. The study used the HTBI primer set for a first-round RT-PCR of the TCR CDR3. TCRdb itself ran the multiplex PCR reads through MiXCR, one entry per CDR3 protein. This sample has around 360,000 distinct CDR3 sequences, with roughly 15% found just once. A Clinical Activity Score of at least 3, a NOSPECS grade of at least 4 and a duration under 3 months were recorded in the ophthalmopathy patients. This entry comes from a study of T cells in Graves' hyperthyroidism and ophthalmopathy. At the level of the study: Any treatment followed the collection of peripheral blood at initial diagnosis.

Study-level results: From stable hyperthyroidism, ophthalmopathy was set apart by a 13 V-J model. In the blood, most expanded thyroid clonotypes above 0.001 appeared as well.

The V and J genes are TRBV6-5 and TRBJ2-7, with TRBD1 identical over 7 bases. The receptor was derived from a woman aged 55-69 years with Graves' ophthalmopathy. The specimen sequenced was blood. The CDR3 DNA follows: TGTGCCAGCAGTTACTGGACAGGTTACGAGCAGTACTTC. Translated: CASSYWTGYEQYF.